The entry that follows covers one T cell receptor beta chain sequence. Its recognized antigen is unknown. No base-level quality is on record; no much larger clone is a single base apart. The source of the sample is a study of technical replicates of blood from a handful of donors (TCRdb year 2017). CDR1 and CDR2 (MNHNY, SVGAGI) derive from the germline V gene (reference sequence). V is reduced by 4 bases and J by 3 bases, leaving a spacing of 11 bases between them. The CDR3, cysteine through phenylalanine, is 14 amino acids long. Of all the DNA, just the CDR3 is kept, 42 bases in frame from base 1. Libraries were built with the immunoSEQ multiplex PCR assay. In TCRdb, the immuneACCESS table is reduced to in-frame sequences with V and J assigned. These tables do not hold every clone; where another copy was compared, an unresolved V gene accounts for under half, and the others remain unexplained. The sample profile shows some 83,000 clones; 93% of them were found once. Together, the top ten hold 0.41% of the sample.

The TCR comes from a human donor in good health. The sequenced sample consisted of T cells isolated from PBMCs. The chain is assembled from TRBV6-6 and TRBJ2-3; the D gene is possibly TRBD1, with 6 bases matching. The DNA reads as follows: TGTGCCAGCAGTTGGAATAGGGGGACAGATACGCAGTATTTT. Protein translation: CASSWNRGTDTQYF.